These 29 T cell receptor beta chains came from one sample sequenced in a study of T cells in Graves' hyperthyroidism and ophthalmopathy. RNA transcripts yielded amplified TCR beta CDR3 regions. RT-PCR in the first round (using the HTBI primer set) targeted the TCR CDR3. TCRdb reprocessed the multiplex PCR reads with MiXCR, giving one entry per CDR3 protein. Among about 420,000 distinct CDR3 sequences, about an eighth were seen once, and the ten largest hold 5% to 6.5%. The sample taken for sequencing was blood. Source of these receptors: a woman in her late teens or twenties with Graves' hyperthyroidism.

This clonotype was seen a few times. J is TRBJ1-5 and V is TRBV6-5, with D tentatively TRBD1 (5 bases). V was cut by 2 bases and J by 4 bases, with 9 bases left in between. This CDR3 has 14 amino acids. Germline lookup yields CDR1 MNHEY and CDR2 SVGAGI. CDR3 nucleotide sequence: TGTGCCAGCAGTTACGTGGGGGTAAATCAGCCCCAGCATTTT. Its translation is CASSYVGVNQPQHF.

This clonotype was counted only a few times. The chain joins TRBV30 to TRBJ1-6; TRBD1 matches 9 bases. CDR3 length: 14 residues. The ends lost 3 bases at V and 7 bases at J; junction bases unmatched: 4. Looked up from germline, CDR1 is GTSNPN and CDR2 is SVGIG (reference sequence). In DNA, the CDR3 is TGTGCCTGGAGGGCCGGGACAGGGAATTCACCCCTCCACTTT. Translating gives CAWRAGTGNSPLHF. Combining the CDR3 with reference TRBV30 and TRBJ1-6 gives the whole variable domain SQTIHQWPATLVQPVGSPLSLECTVEGTSNPNLYWYRQAAGRGLQLLFYSVGIGQISSEVPQNLSASRPQDRQFILSSKKLLLSDSGFYLCAWRAGTGNSPLHFGNGTRLTVT.

This clonotype was detected ten times or more. This chain uses TRBV6-1 with TRBJ1-4, with D tentatively TRBD1 (5 bases). This CDR3 has 16 amino acids. Germline V lookup: CDR1 MNHNS, CDR2 SASEGT. The V end was cut by 6 bases, the J end by 9 bases, with 23 bases between. CDR3 nucleotide sequence: TGTGCCAGCAGACCCCGCGGACACGACCCGGCCAAAAAACTGTTTTTT. Translating gives CASRPRGHDPAKKLFF.

This clonotype came up many times. The rearrangement joins TRBV6-1 to TRBJ1-5; tentatively, D is TRBD1 (6 bases). Trimming shortened V by 10 bases and J by 5 bases, and 21 bases separated the two germline ends. Germline CDR1 is MNHNS and CDR2 is SASEGT. This CDR3 region has 15 residues. CDR3 coding DNA: TGTGCCACCCTATCAGGGACTGGGGGCTATCAGCCCCAGCATTTT. This gives the protein CATLSGTGGYQPQHF.

At least ten counts were recorded for this clonotype. The J gene is TRBJ2-5, the V gene TRBV18; D call uncertain. Germline CDR1 and CDR2: KGHSH and LQKENI. The CDR3 contains 13 residues. Between the trimmed V and J ends, which lost 8 bases and 2 bases, there was a span of 12 bases. The CDR3 reads CASLRSRQETQYF. CDR3 nucleotides: TGTGCCAGCCTGCGATCCCGACAAGAGACCCAGTACTTC.

There are a few counts of this clonotype. The V gene is TRBV7-3, the J gene TRBJ2-1, with D maybe TRBD1 (5 bases). With 2 bases removed from V and 8 bases from J, the gap between germline ends came to 13 bases. The CDR3 totals 14 residues. Looked up from germline, CDR1 is SGHTA and CDR2 is FQGTGA. The CDR3 reads CASSLDPQAYEQFF. Written as DNA, the CDR3 is TGTGCCAGCAGCTTAGACCCACAGGCTTATGAGCAGTTCTTC.

This clonotype was recorded many times. The chain couples TRBV12-5 to TRBJ2-5; no clear D. The CDR3 is 13 residues long. V was shortened by 1 base and J by 10 bases, with 13 bases between the two germline ends. The germline gives CDR1 LGHNT, CDR2 FRNRAP. The CDR3 reads CASGLGLGFSQYF. CDR3 nucleotide sequence: TGTGCTAGTGGTTTGGGCCTTGGGTTTAGCCAGTACTTC.

This clonotype has ten or more counts. CDR3 DNA: TGCAGTGCTCTGGAGCGGATTGATAGCACAGATACGCAGTATTTT. It encodes CSALERIDSTDTQYF. The chain uses TRBV20-1 and TRBJ2-3, with D tentatively TRBD2 (5 bases). This CDR3 is built from 15 residues. The ends were cut back, 5 bases at V and 0 bases at J, with 15 bases in the middle. Germline CDR1 reads DFQATT; CDR2 reads SNEGSKA (reference sequence).

This clonotype came up a few times. This sequence joins TRBV15 and TRBJ1-2, with D hard to call. The CDR3 sequence is 12 residues long. Germline V gives CDR1 LNHNV, CDR2 YYDKDF (reference sequence). The V end was cut by 0 bases, the J end by 13 bases, with 12 bases between. The CDR3 sequence is CATSREAHSPTF. DNA for the CDR3: TGTGCCACCAGCAGAGAGGCCCATTCCCCCACCTTC.

The chain couples TRBV5-5 to TRBJ1-6; D is uncertain. The CDR3 is 14 residues long. Trimming stripped 1 base from V and 5 bases from J, with 7 bases between. CDR1 and CDR2 from the germline V gene are SGHKS and YYEKEE (reference sequence). CDR3 sequence reads: CASSLPADNSPLHF. As DNA, the CDR3 is TGTGCCAGCAGCTTGCCGGCGGATAATTCACCCCTCCACTTT.

This clonotype was detected ten times or more. J is TRBJ2-5 and V is TRBV10-3, with a weak D call TRBD2 (5 bases). CDR1 ENHRY and CDR2 SYGVKD come from the germline V gene. The V gene lost 4 bases and the J gene lost 0 bases, with 12 bases spanning the gap. The CDR3 spans 15 residues. The CDR3 nucleotides read TGTGCCATCAGTGCGGACTCATCATACCAAGAGACCCAGTACTTC. Translation: CAISADSSYQETQYF.

This chain connects TRBV7-9 to TRBJ2-5; 12 positions agree with TRBD2. V gave up 1 base and J gave up 4 bases; unmatched junction bases: 4. The CDR3 extends over 16 amino acids. CDR1 and CDR2 (germline): SEHNR, FQNEAQ (reference sequence). For the CDR3, the DNA is TGTGCCAGCAGCTTAGAGCTACTAGCGGGAGGAGAGACCCAGTACTTC. Amino acids: CASSLELLAGGETQYF.

In this sample, this clonotype turned up many times. The chain has TRBV5-1 and TRBJ2-1, with TRBD2 matching over 8 bases. V lost 6 bases to trimming and J lost 10 bases; unmatched junction nucleotides: 12. This CDR3 is built from 14 residues. CDR1 and CDR2 (germline): SGHRS, YFSETQ. CDR3 in DNA: TGCGCCAGCATGAATTCCGGGAGGGCCGGCGAGCAGTTCTTC. It is translated as CASMNSGRAGEQFF.

This clonotype appeared many times. The chain couples TRBV2 to TRBJ2-7; the D is unclear. Germline CDR1 reads SNHLY; CDR2 reads FYNNEI. The CDR3 has 13 residues. Trimming took 3 bases from V and 5 from J, leaving 11 bases between them. The CDR3 reads CASSDGLTDEQYF. CDR3 in DNA: TGTGCCAGCAGTGACGGTCTGACGGACGAGCAGTACTTC.

This clonotype was found many times. The chain is built from TRBV27 and TRBJ1-1, with D possibly TRBD1 on 5 matching bases. V shed 2 bases and J shed 8 bases, with 12 bases lying between them. The V gene's germline CDR1 is MNHEY and CDR2 SMNVEV (reference sequence). The CDR3 has 13 amino acids. The DNA of the CDR3 is TGTGCCAGCAGTTTAATGATCAGGGAAGAAGCTTTCTTT. This codes for CASSLMIREEAFF.

The rearrangement joins TRBV5-1 to TRBJ2-7; tentatively, D is TRBD2 (6 bases). The CDR3 is 15 amino acids. CDR1 SGHRS and CDR2 YFSETQ come from the germline V gene. Trimming removed 0 bases from V and 2 bases from J, with 12 bases in between. CDR3 protein: CASSLEGTGAYEQYF. In nucleotides, the CDR3 is TGCGCCAGCAGCTTGGAAGGGACTGGCGCCTACGAGCAGTACTTC.

This clonotype was counted a few times. V usage is TRBV3-1 and J usage is TRBJ2-1, with 11 bases matching TRBD2. The CDR3 length is 18 residues. CDR1 and CDR2 from the germline V gene are LGHDT and YNNKEL (reference sequence). The junction had 13 bases not matched to a gene; V was cut back by 1 base and J by 8 bases. The CDR3 here is CASSQVGIAGGSVYEQFF. The CDR3 DNA sequence: TGTGCCAGCAGCCAAGTTGGAATAGCGGGAGGGTCGGTATATGAGCAGTTCTTC.

This clonotype has at least ten counts. This chain connects TRBV6-1 to TRBJ1-2, with 7 bases matching TRBD1. In germline, CDR1 is MNHNS, CDR2 SASEGT. The CDR3 is 14 amino acids. With V trimmed by 5 bases and J by 3 bases, 6 bases remained unmatched. Here the CDR3 DNA reads TGTGCCAGCAGTCCTACTGACAGGGACTATGGCTACACCTTC. This gives the protein CASSPTDRDYGYTF.

This clonotype was picked up a small number of times. The rearrangement uses TRBV29-1 and TRBJ2-3; 8 bases map to TRBD1. Per germline, CDR1 SQVTM and CDR2 ANQGSEA. Trimming took 8 bases from V and 2 from J; bases not matched to a gene: 9. This CDR3 is built from 14 residues. The DNA for the CDR3 is TGCAGCATCCGGGACAGGAAGCCCACAGATACGCAGTATTTT. As protein: CSIRDRKPTDTQYF.

The genes are TRBV6-1 and TRBJ2-7, with TRBD1 matching 9 bases. The CDR3 is 14 amino acids. Germline CDR1 and CDR2: MNHNS and SASEGT. The junction had 1 base not matched to a gene; V was cut back by 1 base and J by 3 bases. CDR3 DNA sequence: TGTGCCAGCAGTGAAGGGGACAGGGTCTACGAGCAGTACTTC. As protein: CASSEGDRVYEQYF.

This rearrangement joins TRBV20-1 to TRBJ2-1; a possible D gene is TRBD2 (5 bases). The CDR3 sequence is 16 residues long. CDR1 and CDR2 from the germline V gene are DFQATT and SNEGSKA (reference sequence). V was trimmed by 3 bases and J by 5 bases, leaving 20 bases between them. The CDR3 DNA reads as TGCAGTGCTAGGGCCAGCGGTCGATTTGGGAACAATGAGCAGTTCTTC. This gives the protein CSARASGRFGNNEQFF.

This clonotype was counted many times. The J gene is TRBJ2-3, the V gene TRBV7-9, with D tentatively TRBD2 (5 bases). CDR1 and CDR2 from the germline V gene are SEHNR and FQNEAQ (reference sequence). Trimming cost V 1 base and J 2 bases, with 7 bases left between them. The CDR3 totals 14 residues. CDR3 residues: CASSLVDYTDTQYF. CDR3 coding DNA: TGTGCCAGCAGCTTAGTTGACTACACAGATACGCAGTATTTT.

This clonotype was counted at least ten times. The chain joins TRBV20-1 to TRBJ2-7, with 8 bases fitting TRBD2. The CDR3 is 14 residues long. The V gene end was trimmed by 2 bases and the J gene end by 4 bases; junction bases not matched to a gene: 7. Germline values: CDR1 DFQATT, CDR2 SNEGSKA (reference sequence). The CDR3 coding sequence is TGCAGTGCTAGAAGTTCGGGAGGGCCGTACGAGCAGTACTTC. Translated: CSARSSGGPYEQYF.

This clonotype was seen at least ten times. V gene TRBV7-3 combines with J gene TRBJ2-1; perhaps TRBD2 as D (7 bases). Germline assignment: CDR1 SGHTA and CDR2 FQGTGA. Trimming took 5 bases from V and 0 from J, leaving 14 bases between them. This CDR3 has 16 residues. CDR3: CASSPKGGFSYNEQFF. The CDR3 nucleotides are TGTGCCAGCAGCCCTAAGGGGGGGTTCTCCTACAATGAGCAGTTCTTC.

In its sample, this clonotype was seen a few times. A read error may be the cause here, since a much bigger clone is one base away. The genes are TRBV27 and TRBJ2-7, with D unresolved. The germline CDR1 and CDR2 sequences are MNHEY and SMNVEV (reference sequence). The CDR3 has 15 residues. V was pared by 6 bases and J by 0 bases, with 15 bases between. In nucleotides, the CDR3 is TGTGCCAGCAGCCCTGCTGAGCAGATCTCCTACGAGCAGTACTTC. Protein: CASSPAEQISYEQYF.

In its sample, this clonotype was seen a few times. This chain joins TRBV20-1 and TRBJ2-3; 10 nucleotides match TRBD2. Germline V lookup: CDR1 DFQATT, CDR2 SNEGSKA (reference sequence). J was trimmed by 5 bases and V by 5 bases; bases with no gene match: 10. CDR3 length equals 15 residues. CDR3 residues: CSAGRRSGGVDTQYF. CDR3 DNA sequence: TGCAGTGCTGGTCGTCGGAGCGGGGGGGTAGATACGCAGTATTTT.

The chain recombines TRBV4-1 with TRBJ2-6, with unresolved D. Germline loops: CDR1 MGHRA, CDR2 YSYEKL. Trimming cost V 1 base and J 0 bases, with 10 bases left between them. The CDR3 loop spans 17 amino acids. CDR3 in amino acids: CASSQGTANSGANVLTF. As DNA, the CDR3 is TGCGCCAGCAGCCAAGGTACTGCAAACTCTGGGGCCAACGTCCTGACTTTC.

This clonotype showed up many times. The V and J genes are TRBV7-2 and TRBJ2-3, with 7 bases aligning to TRBD2. The CDR3 contains 15 residues. Germline loops: CDR1 SGHTA, CDR2 FQGNSA. V was clipped by 3 bases and J by 0 bases; unmatched bases: 3. The CDR3, as DNA: TGTGCCAGCAGCTTTACTAGCGTTAGCACAGATACGCAGTATTTT. Its protein product is CASSFTSVSTDTQYF.

This clonotype has ten or more counts. The chain links TRBV7-9 to TRBJ1-2, with D tentatively TRBD1 (6 bases). With 5 bases removed from V and 7 bases from J, the gap between germline ends came to 14 bases. In germline, CDR1 is SEHNR, CDR2 FQNEAQ (reference sequence). The CDR3 is 13 amino acids. Here the CDR3 reads CASSPGAQVGYTF. As DNA, the CDR3 is TGTGCCAGCAGCCCAGGGGCCCAGGTTGGCTACACCTTC.